This entry lists 6 T cell receptor beta chains sequenced from one sample in a study of T-cell memory formation after mild COVID-19. TCRdb passed the 5' RACE reads through MiXCR, listing each CDR3 protein once. Of about 140,000 distinct CDR3 sequences listed, roughly 14% were seen once; the top ten hold 12% to 15%. Sequencing was performed on PBMCs or a T cell subset sorted from them (not recorded which). The receptors shown here come from an adult woman who had mild COVID-19 (a few samples of this study predate the infection). Cell type and time point are not known.

The rearrangement uses TRBV4-2 and TRBJ2-7; 12 bases fit TRBD2. Germline-derived CDR1 and CDR2 are LGHNA and YNFKEQ. The V and J ends lost 2 bases and 0 bases, in that order; junction bases with no gene match: 2. The length of the CDR3 is 16 residues. The CDR3 sequence: CASSQTTSGSSYEQYF. The CDR3 DNA sequence: TGTGCCAGCAGCCAAACGACTAGCGGGAGCTCCTACGAGCAGTACTTC.

This chain connects TRBV4-3 to TRBJ2-3, with 9 bases matching TRBD2. This CDR3 is 16 amino acids long. CDR1 is LGHNA and CDR2 is YSLEER in the germline V gene. V lost 3 bases to trimming and J lost 2 bases; unmatched junction nucleotides: 6. The CDR3 DNA is TGCGCCAGCAGCCAGATAGCGGGAGTTATCACAGATACGCAGTATTTT. As protein: CASSQIAGVITDTQYF.

In nucleotides, the CDR3 is TGTGCCAGCAGCCCCCGGGGAAACTCCTACGAGCAGTACTTC. Translated: CASSPRGNSYEQYF. The chain has TRBV13 and TRBJ2-7, with a tentative D call TRBD2 (5 bases). From germline, CDR1 is PRHDT and CDR2 FYEKMQ (reference sequence). The CDR3 sequence is 14 residues long. V was pared by 5 bases and J by 0 bases, with 11 bases between.

This clonotype has just a few counts. The chain uses TRBV5-1 and TRBJ2-5, with TRBD2 matching 10 bases. The germline V gene has CDR1 SGHRS and CDR2 YFSETQ. V dropped 4 bases and J dropped 2; count of bases not matched to a gene: 5. The CDR3 totals 15 residues. CDR3 sequence (DNA): TGCGCCAGCAGCCGATCTAGCGGGGGACAAGAGACCCAGTACTTC. It translates to CASSRSSGGQETQYF.

The rearrangement joins TRBV29-1 to TRBJ1-2; D gene unclear. CDR3 size: 10 residues. Per the germline V gene, CDR1 is SQVTM and CDR2 is ANQGSEA. Trimming removed 6 bases from V and 8 bases from J, with 10 bases in between. CDR3 region: CSVGAAGYTF. Written as DNA, the CDR3 is TGCAGCGTCGGAGCCGCCGGCTACACCTTC.

Only a few counts were recorded for this clonotype. This chain joins TRBV6-6 and TRBJ2-1; 8 bases align to TRBD2. The CDR3 totals 16 residues. V shed 5 bases and J 4 bases; nucleotides not matched to a gene: 10. The germline V gene has CDR1 MNHNY and CDR2 SVGAGI (reference sequence). The CDR3 loop reads CASSRDTGGIYNEQFF. The CDR3 bases are TGTGCCAGCAGTCGAGACACGGGGGGGATTTACAATGAGCAGTTCTTC.